Each of the 25 T cell receptor beta chains below was sequenced from the same sample in a study of response to subunit inactivated influenza vaccine. TCRdb passed the RT-PCR reads through MiXCR, listing each CDR3 protein once. The data hold approximately 500,000 distinct CDR3 sequences, with approximately 13% observed a single time. The sequencing here drew on PBMCs from blood, taken more than 35 days after vaccination. These TCRs come from a man in his fifties or sixties who received an inactivated influenza vaccine.

The V and J genes are TRBV4-2 and TRBJ2-3; D uncertain. The CDR3 has 15 residues. V was cut by 1 base and J by 4 bases, with 12 bases left in between. CDR1 is LGHNA and CDR2 is YNFKEQ in the germline V gene. CDR3 nucleotide sequence: TGTGCCAGCAGCCAAGGGGCAGGTGGCCCAGATACGCAGTATTTT. It yields the protein CASSQGAGGPDTQYF.

The V gene is TRBV5-5, the J gene TRBJ1-6; D ambiguous. V was clipped by 1 base and J by 7 bases, with 9 bases between them. The CDR3 consists of 14 residues. In germline, CDR1 is SGHKS, CDR2 YYEKEE (reference sequence). CDR3 coding DNA: TGTGCCAGCAGCTTGATCAGAGAGAATTCACCCCTCCACTTT. Translation gives CASSLIRENSPLHF.

Many counts were recorded for this clonotype. V and J are TRBV7-2 and TRBJ2-1, with D possibly matching TRBD2 (5 bases). V was pared by 5 bases and J by 7 bases, with 15 bases between. CDR1 is SGHTA and CDR2 is FQGNSA in the germline V gene. There are 14 residues in the CDR3. CDR3 DNA: TGTGCCAGCAGCCCCTCCCCAGCGGTGAATGAGCAGTTCTTC. Protein sequence: CASSPSPAVNEQFF. The whole variable domain, remainder taken from reference TRBV7-2 and TRBJ2-1, is GAGVSQSPSNKVTEKGKDVELRCDPISGHTALYWYRQSLGQGLEFLIYFQGNSAPDKSGLPSDRFSAERTGGSVSTLTIQRTQQEDSAVYLCASSPSPAVNEQFFGPGTRLTVL.

This clonotype was detected ten times or more. The genes are TRBV6-1 and TRBJ2-1, with TRBD2 identical over 10 bases. Germline V gene sequence: CDR1 MNHNS, CDR2 SASEGT. The CDR3 totals 15 residues. V lost 5 bases, J lost 3 bases, and 4 bases stayed unmatched. CDR3 sequence (DNA): TGTGCCAGCAGTCTAAGCGGGAGGGGCTACAATGAGCAGTTCTTC. Translated, it gives CASSLSGRGYNEQFF.

In its sample, this clonotype was seen many times. The rearrangement uses TRBV7-8 and TRBJ2-1, with D possibly matching TRBD1 (5 bases). Germline CDR1 is SGHVS and CDR2 is FQNEAQ. The CDR3 runs to 13 residues. V was cut by 7 bases and J by 8 bases, with 15 bases left in between. Here the CDR3 DNA reads TGTGCCAGCACTCCTCCAGGGTTTGATGAGCAGTTCTTC. Protein sequence: CASTPPGFDEQFF.

The table lists this clonotype with many counts. This chain links TRBV7-9 with TRBJ2-2; no firm D call. The CDR3 consists of 11 residues. V was trimmed by 8 bases and J by 6 bases, leaving 7 bases between them. Germline CDR1 is SEHNR and CDR2 is FQNEAQ (reference sequence). CDR3 protein: CASLESGELFF. The CDR3 DNA is TGTGCCAGCCTGGAGTCCGGGGAGCTGTTTTTT.

The CDR3 protein is CASDDDGNYGYTF. As DNA, the CDR3 is TGTGCCAGCGATGACGACGGTAACTATGGCTACACCTTC. The chain combines TRBV10-3 with TRBJ1-2; D is unresolved. This CDR3 is built from 13 residues. Trimming stripped 10 bases from V and 1 base from J, with 13 bases between. Germline V gene lookup returns CDR1 ENHRY and CDR2 SYGVKD.

This clonotype was found many times. The chain couples TRBV28 to TRBJ2-7; maybe TRBD1 (6 bases). Germline values: CDR1 MDHEN, CDR2 SYDVKM. This CDR3 contains 13 residues. The CDR3 sequence: CANAAPGAYEQYF. CDR3 nucleotides: TGTGCAAACGCCGCCCCAGGGGCGTACGAGCAGTACTTC. The full variable domain, in which reference TRBV28 and TRBJ2-7 provide the parts outside the CDR3, is DVKVTQSSRYLVKRTGEKVFLECVQDMDHENMFWYRQDPGLGLRLIYFSYDVKMKEKGDIPEGYSVSREKKERFSLILESASTNQTSMYLCANAAPGAYEQYFGPGTRLTVT.

In this sample, this clonotype turned up a few times. The V and J genes are TRBV4-2 and TRBJ2-5, with D hard to call. Trimming took off 3 bases at V and 4 bases at J, with 9 bases between the two ends. The CDR3 spans 13 residues. The germline gives CDR1 LGHNA, CDR2 YNFKEQ. The DNA for the CDR3 is TGTGCCAGCAGCCAGATGACGTTAGAGACCCAGTACTTC. Protein product: CASSQMTLETQYF.

The chain is built from TRBV19 and TRBJ2-1; D is possibly TRBD2 (6 bases). Germline assignment: CDR1 LNHDA and CDR2 SQIVND (reference sequence). The CDR3 is 16 amino acids. V was clipped by 3 bases and J by 8 bases, with 20 bases between them. The CDR3 is CASSMGREWGRHEQFF. The CDR3 nucleotides read TGTGCCAGTAGTATGGGCAGGGAATGGGGGAGGCATGAGCAGTTCTTC.

This clonotype was detected a few times. This rearrangement joins TRBV6-5 to TRBJ2-1; D is unresolved. The CDR3 loop spans 13 amino acids. CDR1 and CDR2 from the germline V gene are MNHEY and SVGAGI. Trimming shortened V by 2 bases and J by 6 bases, and 8 bases separated the two germline ends. CDR3 region: CASSYDGSNEQFF. The CDR3 DNA is TGTGCCAGCAGTTACGACGGGTCCAATGAGCAGTTCTTC.

V is TRBV16 and J is TRBJ2-1; no definite D call. CDR3 length: 13 amino acids. With 0 bases removed from V and 7 bases from J, the gap between germline ends came to 7 bases. The germline CDR1 and CDR2 sequences are KGHSY and FQNENV. The CDR3 reads CASSQSHWNEQFF. For the CDR3, the DNA is TGTGCCAGCAGCCAATCACACTGGAATGAGCAGTTCTTC. Filled out from reference TRBV16 and TRBJ2-1, the complete variable domain reads GEEVAQTPKHLVRGEGQKAKLYCAPIKGHSYVFWYQQVLKNEFKFLISFQNENVFDETGMPKERFSAKCLPNSPCSLEIQATKLEDSAVYFCASSQSHWNEQFFGPGTRLTVL.

This clonotype was seen a handful of times. The J gene is TRBJ2-7, the V gene TRBV20-1; a possible D gene is TRBD2 (6 bases). Germline CDR1 DFQATT, CDR2 SNEGSKA (reference sequence). There are 14 residues in the CDR3. V was shortened by 6 bases and J by 5 bases, with 20 bases between the two germline ends. The CDR3 loop reads CSALEGSGADEQYF. In nucleotides, the CDR3 is TGCAGTGCCCTGGAGGGGTCGGGAGCCGACGAGCAGTACTTC.

This clonotype was seen at least ten times. CDR3 amino acids: CSASEPGLGQETQYF. In nucleotides, the CDR3 is TGCAGTGCTTCTGAACCGGGACTCGGCCAAGAGACCCAGTACTTC. The chain uses TRBV20-1 and TRBJ2-5, with D perhaps TRBD2 (6 bases). Germline values: CDR1 DFQATT, CDR2 SNEGSKA (reference sequence). Trimming removed 5 bases from V and 1 base from J, with 17 bases in between. The CDR3 loop spans 15 amino acids.

The gene calls are TRBV5-5 and TRBJ2-7, with D perhaps TRBD2 (5 bases). V dropped 0 bases and J dropped 7 bases, with 11 bases sitting between them. CDR1 and CDR2 (germline): SGHKS, YYEKEE (reference sequence). There are 13 residues in the CDR3. The chain's CDR3 is CASSLGTPKEQYF. The CDR3 DNA reads TGTGCCAGCAGCTTGGGGACTCCTAAGGAGCAGTACTTC.

The chain has TRBV30 and TRBJ1-4, with D hard to call. CDR1 is GTSNPN and CDR2 is SVGIG in the germline V gene (reference sequence). Trimming cost V 0 bases and J 3 bases, with 11 bases left between them. CDR3 length equals 15 residues. CDR3 DNA sequence: TGTGCCTGGAGTGTACAACGGGGAGCTAATGAAAAACTGTTTTTT. As protein: CAWSVQRGANEKLFF.

In its sample, this clonotype was seen many times. The CDR3 reads CASSERGSYNEQFF. The CDR3 DNA reads as TGTGCCAGCAGTGAAAGGGGTTCCTACAATGAGCAGTTCTTC. The genes are TRBV6-1 and TRBJ2-1, with a possible D match to TRBD1 (5 bases). The germline CDR1 and CDR2 sequences are MNHNS and SASEGT. CDR3 length equals 14 residues. V lost 2 bases to trimming and J lost 1 base, with 6 bases between them.

The chain employs TRBV7-2 and TRBJ2-5; no clear D. Germline CDR1 is SGHTA and CDR2 is FQGNSA. The CDR3 is made up of 15 amino acids. Between the trimmed V and J ends, which lost 2 bases and 2 bases, there was a span of 12 bases. In DNA, the CDR3 is TGTGCCAGCAGCTTACTAGGGAACCTTCAAGAGACCCAGTACTTC. Residues: CASSLLGNLQETQYF.

The chain has TRBV11-1 and TRBJ1-3; D is possibly TRBD1 (5 bases). The germline V gene encodes CDR1 SGHAT and CDR2 FQDESV (reference sequence). V lost 1 base and J 0 bases, leaving 16 bases between the germline ends. The CDR3 has 18 residues. As DNA, the CDR3 is TGTGCCAGCAGCTTAGACAGGCTGGTAGCCCACTCTGGAAACACCATATATTTT. It is translated as CASSLDRLVAHSGNTIYF.

This clonotype occurred a few times. The rearrangement uses TRBV20-1 and TRBJ2-7; possible D gene TRBD2, 6 bases. Trimming removed 4 bases at V and 7 bases at J, with 17 bases between. There are 13 residues in the CDR3. The germline gives CDR1 DFQATT, CDR2 SNEGSKA (reference sequence). This CDR3 is CSAKFEVAGEQYF. The CDR3 nucleotides are TGCAGTGCTAAGTTCGAAGTGGCGGGGGAGCAGTACTTC.

This clonotype was counted a few times. The rearrangement joins TRBV29-1 to TRBJ2-5, with D possibly being TRBD2 (7 bases). V shed 3 bases and J shed 4 bases, with 12 bases lying between them. The CDR3 sequence is 13 residues long. The germline V gene has CDR1 SQVTM and CDR2 ANQGSEA. CDR3 loop: CSVERGGRETQYF. In nucleotides, the CDR3 is TGCAGCGTTGAGCGCGGGGGCCGAGAGACCCAGTACTTC.

This clonotype turned up a few times. The chain joins TRBV6-6 to TRBJ2-7; 7 bases line up with TRBD1. From germline, CDR1 is MNHNY and CDR2 SVGAGI (reference sequence). V trimming: 11 bases; J trimming: 3 bases; junction bases outside the gene matches: 7. The length of the CDR3 is 12 residues. CDR3 nucleotide sequence: TGTGCCGGGTCATGGGACAGCTACGAGCAGTACTTC. It is translated as CAGSWDSYEQYF.

This chain uses TRBV7-9 with TRBJ2-7; TRBD1 agrees at 7 bases. Germline-derived CDR1 and CDR2 are SEHNR and FQNEAQ (reference sequence). The ends lost 9 bases at V and 2 bases at J; junction bases unmatched: 10. The CDR3 is 14 amino acids. CDR3 sequence reads: CARHRGPPPYEQYF. CDR3 DNA: TGTGCCAGACACAGGGGCCCTCCCCCCTACGAGCAGTACTTC.

The V and J genes are TRBV2 and TRBJ2-5, with no clear D. The CDR3 has 13 residues. Germline lookup yields CDR1 SNHLY and CDR2 FYNNEI. The ends were cut back, 4 bases at V and 3 bases at J, with 9 bases in the middle. The CDR3 bases are TGTGCCAGCAGTGTACACATTAAAGAGACCCAGTACTTC. Amino acids: CASSVHIKETQYF.

This clonotype has just one count. The V call is TRBV20-1, the J call TRBJ2-5; tentatively, D is TRBD1 (6 bases). The V and J ends lost 6 bases and 4 bases respectively, with 15 bases between them. CDR1 is DFQATT and CDR2 is SNEGSKA in the germline V gene (reference sequence). There are 13 residues in the CDR3. CDR3 DNA sequence: TGCAGTGCAACCCGGACAGTTGGAGAGACCCAGTACTTC. This encodes CSATRTVGETQYF.